Below, 32 T cell receptor beta chains from the same sample are listed, as sequenced in a study of CD8+ T cells in alopecia areata. Following RNA extraction, reverse transcription yielded cDNA that acted as the sequencing template. The table came from immunoSEQ multiplex PCR; TCRdb's copy has only in-frame clones and leaves some out. This sample has about 160,000 clones, with approximately 60% found just once. The treatment denotes: oral pan-JAK inhibitor, 5-10 mg twice daily. The source was CD4+ T cells sorted from blood, collected at week 24, from a patient treated with tofacitinib. These receptors were obtained from a human donor with alopecia areata.

This clone was counted only a few times. The genes are TRBV29-1 and TRBJ1-1; 7 bases fit TRBD1. Germline assignment: CDR1 SQVTM and CDR2 ANQGSEA. This CDR3 region has 13 residues. V was clipped by 8 bases and J by 3 bases; unmatched bases: 9. The CDR3: CSIRDSYDTEAFF. The CDR3 nucleotides are TGCAGCATAAGGGACAGCTATGACACTGAAGCTTTCTTT.

This clone was seen a few times. The chain carries TRBV23-1 and TRBJ1-1, with D possibly matching TRBD1 (6 bases). TRBV23-1 is identified as an open reading frame with a role that is uncertain. The V and J ends lost 11 bases and 10 bases respectively, with 29 bases between them. The CDR3 contains 15 residues. CDR3 bases: TGCGCCGCCGGCTCTGAGGGGGTCTCCCCCTGGATAGCTTTCTTT. This gives the protein CAAGSEGVSPWIAFF.

The chain joins TRBV5-6 to TRBJ2-7, with TRBD1 matching 9 bases. This CDR3 region has 13 residues. With 4 bases clipped from V and 2 bases from J, the junction kept 1 base outside the gene matches. The V gene's germline CDR1 is SGHDT and CDR2 YYEEEE. DNA for the CDR3: TGTGCCAGCAGCAGACAGGGGGCCTACGAGCAGTACTTC. Its protein is CASSRQGAYEQYF.

This clone turned up a few times. The rearrangement joins TRBV6-1 to TRBJ2-7; 8 bases are shared with TRBD1. The germline V gene has CDR1 MNHNS and CDR2 SASEGT. The CDR3 is 13 amino acids. Losses at the gene ends were 4 bases for V and 6 bases for J; bases not matched to a gene: 5. CDR3 DNA: TGTGCCAGCAGTGCACAGGGGGGAAGCGAGCAGTACTTC. Translating it yields CASSAQGGSEQYF.

In this sample, this clone turned up a few times. Other DNA sequences of this sample code for an identical CDR3. The chain carries TRBV7-2 and TRBJ2-5, with 10 bases that match TRBD1. Germline V gives CDR1 SGHTA, CDR2 FQGNSA. V was pared by 6 bases and J by 5 bases, with 6 bases of the junction left unmatched. The CDR3 extends over 14 amino acids. In DNA form, the CDR3 reads TGTGCCAGCAGACTCGACAGGGGGCGTGAGACCCAGTACTTC. Its protein product is CASRLDRGRETQYF.

This rearrangement joins TRBV11-1 to TRBJ2-3, with TRBD2 matching over 7 bases. Trimming cost V 3 bases and J 0 bases; bases outside gene matches: 6. The CDR3 totals 16 residues. Germline V CDR1 and CDR2: SGHAT, FQDESV (reference sequence). CDR3 in DNA: TGTGCCAGCAGCTTGGCGGGGGATCGTAGCACAGATACGCAGTATTTT. Its translation is CASSLAGDRSTDTQYF.

In its sample, this clone was seen a few times. This chain links TRBV2 with TRBJ1-1, with 9 bases identical to TRBD1. The CDR3 covers 14 residues. Germline CDR1 SNHLY, CDR2 FYNNEI. The V segment lost 8 bases and the J segment 0 bases; nucleotides outside the gene matches: 4. CDR3 region: CASGTGLMNTEAFF. CDR3 sequence (DNA): TGTGCCAGCGGGACAGGGCTGATGAACACTGAAGCTTTCTTT. The variable domain in full, completed from reference TRBV2 and TRBJ1-1, reads EPEVTQTPSHQVTQMGQEVILRCVPISNHLYFYWYRQILGQKVEFLVSFYNNEISEKSEIFDDQFSVERPDGSNFTLKIRSTKLEDSAMYFCASGTGLMNTEAFFGQGTRLTVV.

The genes are TRBV7-9 and TRBJ2-5; 8 nucleotides align to TRBD2. V lost 4 bases to trimming and J lost 5 bases; unmatched junction nucleotides: 9. CDR3 length equals 15 residues. The germline V gene encodes CDR1 SEHNR and CDR2 FQNEAQ (reference sequence). CDR3 sequence reads: CASSSGLVLRETQYF. The CDR3, as DNA: TGTGCCAGCAGCTCGGGACTAGTCCTTCGGGAGACCCAGTACTTC.

The J gene is TRBJ2-5, the V gene TRBV11-2, with 10 bases matching TRBD1. This CDR3 is built from 14 residues. V gave up 1 base and J gave up 9 bases; unmatched junction bases: 5. CDR1 and CDR2 (germline): SGHAT, FQNNGV. DNA for the CDR3: TGTGCCAGCAGCTTAGTAGCCGGACAGGGGGCCCAGTACTTC. Translation gives CASSLVAGQGAQYF.

This clone appeared a single time. The V gene is TRBV29-1, the J gene TRBJ1-1; 10 bases agree with TRBD1. V was clipped by 6 bases and J by 4 bases; unmatched bases: 5. The CDR3 length is 13 residues. Germline CDR1 SQVTM, CDR2 ANQGSEA. CDR3 sequence: CSVTGTGVTEAFF. The CDR3 DNA is TGCAGCGTGACCGGGACAGGGGTCACTGAAGCTTTCTTT. Supplemented by reference TRBV29-1 and TRBJ1-1, the full variable domain reads SAVISQKPSRDICQRGTSLTIQCQVDSQVTMMFWYRQQPGQSLTLIATANQGSEATYESGFVIDKFPISRPNLTFSTLTVSNMSPEDSSIYLCSVTGTGVTEAFFGQGTRLTVV.

This clone occurred a few times. This rearrangement joins TRBV19 to TRBJ2-2; D remains unclear. The germline V gene has CDR1 LNHDA and CDR2 SQIVND (reference sequence). Trimming removed 2 bases from V and 2 bases from J, with 6 bases in between. The CDR3 loop spans 14 amino acids. In nucleotides, the CDR3 is TGTGCCAGTAGTATATCTGGAAACACCGGGGAGCTGTTTTTT. Translating gives CASSISGNTGELFF.

A few counts support this clone. This chain connects TRBV13 to TRBJ2-7; D call uncertain. V was cut by 0 bases and J by 5 bases, with 8 bases left in between. Germline V gene sequence: CDR1 PRHDT, CDR2 FYEKMQ (reference sequence). The CDR3 is 13 amino acids. This chain's CDR3 is CASSLGTADEQYF. The CDR3 bases are TGTGCCAGCAGCTTAGGGACCGCCGACGAGCAGTACTTC.

The gene calls are TRBV4-2 and TRBJ2-5, with 13 bases aligning to TRBD2. V lost 4 bases and J lost 4; bases outside the gene matches: 6. CDR3 length: 16 residues. Germline CDR1 reads LGHNA; CDR2 reads YNFKEQ. In DNA form, the CDR3 reads TGTGCCAGCAGCCCGGGACTAGCGGGGTTGGGAGAGACCCAGTACTTC. Its translation is CASSPGLAGLGETQYF.

This rearrangement joins TRBV29-1 to TRBJ1-2; D is perhaps TRBD1 (5 bases). Trimming removed 1 base at V and 3 bases at J, with 12 bases between. The CDR3 extends over 14 amino acids. The germline CDR1 and CDR2 sequences are SQVTM and ANQGSEA. CDR3 in amino acids: CSVEVGGFDYGYTF. The CDR3 DNA reads TGCAGCGTTGAAGTGGGGGGTTTCGACTATGGCTACACCTTC. The variable domain in full, with the rest retrieved from reference TRBV29-1 and TRBJ1-2, is SAVISQKPSRDICQRGTSLTIQCQVDSQVTMMFWYRQQPGQSLTLIATANQGSEATYESGFVIDKFPISRPNLTFSTLTVSNMSPEDSSIYLCSVEVGGFDYGYTFGSGTRLTVV.

A remark on this clone: One junction end disagrees with the germline gene, perhaps due to a read error. The chain is built from TRBV7-9 and TRBJ1-1, with D unresolved. The CDR3 sequence is 13 residues long. Germline values: CDR1 SEHNR, CDR2 FQNEAQ (reference sequence). The CDR3 protein is CASSLIQNPEAFF. The DNA for the CDR3 is TGTGCCAGCAGCTTGATACAGAACCCTGAAGCTTTCTTT. The full variable domain, rest sourced from reference TRBV7-9 and TRBJ1-1, is DTGVSQNPRHKITKRGQNVTFRCDPISEHNRLYWYRQTLGQGPEFLTYFQNEAQLEKSRLLSDRFSAERPKGSFSTLEIQRTEQGDSAMYLCASSLIQNPEAFFGQGTRLTVV.

The rearrangement uses TRBV10-3 and TRBJ1-2; TRBD1 aligns across 8 bases. CDR1 is ENHRY and CDR2 is SYGVKD in the germline V gene. V was pared by 6 bases and J by 3 bases, with 3 bases of the junction left unmatched. CDR3 length equals 13 residues. The CDR3 nucleotides read TGTGCCATCAGCACGGACAGGGACTATGGCTACACCTTC. Translating it yields CAISTDRDYGYTF.

The sample holds a few counts of this clone. The DNA of the CDR3 is TGCGCCAGCAGGGGGGATGGCGGCTACACCTTC. Translation: CASRGDGGYTF. The chain joins TRBV5-1 to TRBJ1-2; D is perhaps TRBD1 (5 bases). The ends were cut back, 5 bases at V and 8 bases at J, with 10 bases in the middle. Germline V lookup: CDR1 SGHRS, CDR2 YFSETQ. The CDR3 totals 11 residues. Looking up the rest from reference TRBV5-1 and TRBJ1-2 gives the full variable domain: KAGVTQTPRYLIKTRGQQVTLSCSPISGHRSVSWYQQTPGQGLQFLFEYFSETQRNKGNFPGRFSGRQFSNSRSEMNVSTLELGDSALYLCASRGDGGYTFGSGTRLTVV.

For the CDR3, the DNA is TGTGCCAGCAGCCCGACCAACGGGGATATGAGCACTGAAGCTTTCTTT. It codes for CASSPTNGDMSTEAFF. The chain recombines TRBV5-4 with TRBJ1-1; D unresolved. The germline V gene encodes CDR1 SGHNT and CDR2 YYREEE (reference sequence). Between the trimmed V and J ends, which lost 4 bases and 4 bases, there was a span of 20 bases. The CDR3 runs to 16 residues.

V is TRBV29-1 and J is TRBJ1-1; 8 positions match TRBD1. CDR1 and CDR2 (germline): SQVTM, ANQGSEA. CDR3 length: 14 residues. J lost 9 bases, V lost 4 bases, and 13 bases had no gene match. Here the CDR3 DNA reads TGCAGCGTTGCACCTCCCGGGACAGGTTTAAAAGCTTTCTTT. Encoded protein: CSVAPPGTGLKAFF.

This clone appeared a single time. This chain joins TRBV30 and TRBJ2-3, with 8 bases identical to TRBD1. There are 17 residues in the CDR3. Germline lookup yields CDR1 GTSNPN and CDR2 SVGIG (reference sequence). Trimming cost V 0 bases and J 1 base; bases outside gene matches: 9. CDR3 nucleotides: TGTGCCTGGAGTGTACTAACAGGGGGGAGAGGCACAGATACGCAGTATTTT. Protein: CAWSVLTGGRGTDTQYF.

The chain combines TRBV11-3 with TRBJ2-7, with D maybe TRBD1 (6 bases). Germline CDR1 SGHNT, CDR2 YENEEA. Trimming took 6 bases from V and 3 from J, leaving 15 bases between them. The CDR3 runs 14 residues. The CDR3 DNA follows: TGTGCCAGCAGTCCTCAGGGGTCACACTACGAGCAGTACTTC. It codes for CASSPQGSHYEQYF.

Only a few counts were recorded for this clone. This chain uses TRBV27 with TRBJ2-1, with unresolved D. This CDR3 contains 13 residues. Looked up from germline, CDR1 is MNHEY and CDR2 is SMNVEV (reference sequence). The V gene lost 5 bases and the J gene lost 5 bases, with 10 bases spanning the gap. For the CDR3, the DNA is TGTGCCAGCAGTCTTCGGATGAACAATGAGCAGTTCTTC. This sequence encodes CASSLRMNNEQFF.

This clone was seen once. The chain has TRBV7-6 and TRBJ1-4; D perhaps matches TRBD1 (6 bases). CDR1 is SGHVS, CDR2 FNYEAQ, per germline. The CDR3 sequence is 17 residues long. Trimming shortened V by 1 base and J by 6 bases, and 18 bases separated the two germline ends. CDR3 coding DNA: TGTGCCAGCAGCTTAGGTATTCGTGGGACACTCTATGAAAAACTGTTTTTT. Translating gives CASSLGIRGTLYEKLFF.

This chain joins TRBV5-1 and TRBJ1-1, with 7 bases aligning to TRBD1. Germline assignment: CDR1 SGHRS and CDR2 YFSETQ. With V trimmed by 4 bases and J by 0 bases, 0 bases remained unmatched. This CDR3 comprises 13 residues. Here the CDR3 reads CASSGTVNTEAFF. The CDR3 nucleotides read TGCGCCAGCAGCGGGACAGTGAACACTGAAGCTTTCTTT.

There are a few counts of this clone. V gene TRBV7-2 combines with J gene TRBJ2-3; D is perhaps TRBD2 (6 bases). The CDR3 is 15 residues long. V was pared by 5 bases and J by 1 base, with 13 bases between. Germline lookup yields CDR1 SGHTA and CDR2 FQGNSA. This CDR3 reads CASSRPTGGTDTQYF. CDR3 DNA: TGTGCCAGCAGCCGACCCACGGGAGGCACAGATACGCAGTATTTT.

This clone was seen more than once but under ten times. This chain links TRBV11-2 with TRBJ2-2; 8 bases are shared with TRBD2. This CDR3 has 16 residues. Germline CDR1 and CDR2: SGHAT and FQNNGV. Trimming at V came to 6 bases and at J to 2 bases, leaving 8 bases not matched to a gene. For the CDR3, the DNA is TGTGCCAGCAGAACCGAGCGGGGGCGAAACACCGGGGAGCTGTTTTTT. Protein sequence: CASRTERGRNTGELFF.

The CDR3 DNA follows: TGCAGCGTAACCAGCGGGGCCCGCACAGATACGCAGTATTTT. Protein product: CSVTSGARTDTQYF. The gene calls are TRBV29-1 and TRBJ2-3; 7 nucleotides align to TRBD2. The ends lost 6 bases at V and 1 base at J; junction bases unmatched: 7. Germline values: CDR1 SQVTM, CDR2 ANQGSEA. This CDR3 has 14 amino acids.

The chain joins TRBV29-1 to TRBJ2-5; 9 bases agree with TRBD2. This CDR3 spans 15 amino acids. The V and J ends lost 4 bases and 2 bases, in that order; junction bases with no gene match: 8. The germline V gene has CDR1 SQVTM and CDR2 ANQGSEA. CDR3 DNA: TGCAGCGTTGGCCTTCGACTAGCGGCACAAGAGACCCAGTACTTC. Its translation: CSVGLRLAAQETQYF.

The rearrangement uses TRBV2 and TRBJ1-6; D remains unclear. The germline V and J ends were trimmed by 5 bases and 9 bases, with 8 bases remaining between them. This CDR3 has 12 amino acids. Germline V gene lookup returns CDR1 SNHLY and CDR2 FYNNEI. In DNA form, the CDR3 reads TGTGCCAGCAGTAGGATAAGTTCACCCCTCCACTTT. It specifies CASSRISSPLHF.

The chain employs TRBV30 and TRBJ2-7, with D hard to call. The CDR3 runs 14 residues. Trimming pared 2 bases from V and 2 bases from J, leaving 13 bases between. CDR1 and CDR2 (germline): GTSNPN, SVGIG (reference sequence). Here the CDR3 DNA reads TGTGCCTGGAGTCCACCGCCCGGAACCTACGAGCAGTACTTC. This encodes CAWSPPPGTYEQYF.

This clone was detected only a few times. The V and J genes are TRBV29-1 and TRBJ2-3; TRBD1 aligns across 8 bases. Germline loops: CDR1 SQVTM, CDR2 ANQGSEA. The J segment lost 2 bases and the V segment lost 7 bases, leaving 14 bases of the junction unmatched. The CDR3 is 16 residues long. CDR3 DNA: TGCAGCGGGAGTGGGGCAGGGGGCGGTTCCACAGATACGCAGTATTTT. Encoded protein: CSGSGAGGGSTDTQYF.

This clone was counted between two and nine times. This sequence joins TRBV2 and TRBJ2-4; either TRBD1 or TRBD2 may supply D (5 bases each). Germline V CDR1 and CDR2: SNHLY, FYNNEI. Trimming took 7 bases from V and 0 from J, leaving 10 bases between them. This CDR3 region has 14 residues. The chain's CDR3 is CASIGGVAKNIQYF. CDR3 nucleotide sequence: TGTGCCAGCATTGGGGGAGTAGCCAAAAACATTCAGTACTTC.